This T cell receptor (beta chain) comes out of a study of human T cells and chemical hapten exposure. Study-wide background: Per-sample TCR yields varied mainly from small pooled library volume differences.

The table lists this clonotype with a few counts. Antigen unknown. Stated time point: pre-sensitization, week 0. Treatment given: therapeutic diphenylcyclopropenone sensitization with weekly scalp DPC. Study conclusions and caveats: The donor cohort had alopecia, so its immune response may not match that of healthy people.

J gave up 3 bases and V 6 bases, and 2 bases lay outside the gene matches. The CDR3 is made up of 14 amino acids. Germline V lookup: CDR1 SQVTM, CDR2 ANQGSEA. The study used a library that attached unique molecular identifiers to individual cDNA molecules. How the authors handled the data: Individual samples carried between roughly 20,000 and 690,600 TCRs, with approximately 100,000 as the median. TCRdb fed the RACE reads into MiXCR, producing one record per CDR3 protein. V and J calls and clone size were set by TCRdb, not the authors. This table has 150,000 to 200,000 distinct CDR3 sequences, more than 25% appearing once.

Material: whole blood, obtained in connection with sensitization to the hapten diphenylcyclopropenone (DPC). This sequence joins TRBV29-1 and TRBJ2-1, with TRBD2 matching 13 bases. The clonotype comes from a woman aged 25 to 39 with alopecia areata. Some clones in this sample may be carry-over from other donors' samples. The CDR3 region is CSVGLAGIYNEQFF. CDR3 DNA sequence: TGCAGCGTGGGACTAGCGGGAATCTACAATGAGCAGTTCTTC.